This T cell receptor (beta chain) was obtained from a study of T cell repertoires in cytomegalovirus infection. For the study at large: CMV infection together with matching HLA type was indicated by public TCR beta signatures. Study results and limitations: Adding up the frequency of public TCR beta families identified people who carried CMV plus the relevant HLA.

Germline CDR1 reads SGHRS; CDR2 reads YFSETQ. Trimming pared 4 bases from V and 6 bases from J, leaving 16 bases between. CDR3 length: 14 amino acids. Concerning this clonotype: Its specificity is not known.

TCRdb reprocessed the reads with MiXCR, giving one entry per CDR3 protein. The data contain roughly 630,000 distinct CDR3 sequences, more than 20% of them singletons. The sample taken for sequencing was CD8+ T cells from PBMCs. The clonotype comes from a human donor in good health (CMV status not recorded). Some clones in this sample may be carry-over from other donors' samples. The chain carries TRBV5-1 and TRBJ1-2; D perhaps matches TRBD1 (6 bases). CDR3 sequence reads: CASSPRDTRNGYTF. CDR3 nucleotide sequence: TGCGCCAGCAGCCCCCGGGACACGAGGAATGGCTACACCTTC.